The rows below give T cell receptor beta chains drawn from one sample of a study of T cells in localized non-small cell lung cancer. The repertoire was sequenced with immunoSEQ multiplex PCR; TCRdb's copy has only in-frame clones and lacks some. This sample has 23,000 or so clones; approximately 83% occur once, and the top ten carry around 4.8%. The material was PBMCs, obtained before any cancer treatment. The receptors shown here come from a man aged 40-75 years with stage II lung adenocarcinoma. The CDR3 runs from the conserved cysteine through the conserved F or W. A D gene is named only where the DNA matches it firmly. Only some rows state a clone size, as once, few, many or a class for expanded clones.

v_gene	d_gene	j_gene	abundance	CDR3nt	CDR3aa
TRBV11-3	-	TRBJ1-5	-	TGTGCCAGCAGCTTAGCCCCGAATCAGCCCCAGCATTTT	CASSLAPNQPQHF
TRBV6-6	-	TRBJ1-1	-	TGTGCCAGCAGAGGGGGGCGCATATCGACGACTGAAGCTTTCTTT	CASRGGRISTTEAFF
TRBV30	-	TRBJ2-1	-	TGTGCCTGGAGTGCGACCCCAAGAAGTGAGCAGTTCTTC	CAWSATPRSEQFF
TRBV6-1	-	TRBJ1-1	-	TGTGCCACCCGATTCTACACTGAAGCTTTCTTT	CATRFYTEAFF
TRBV6-5	TRBD1	TRBJ1-2	-	TGTGCCAGTCCGGGACAGTCCATCTATGGCTACACCTTC	CASPGQSIYGYTF
TRBV5-1	-	TRBJ1-1	-	TGCGCCAGCAGCTCCCAGACAGGGAACACTGAAGCTTTCTTT	CASSSQTGNTEAFF
TRBV5-4	TRBD1	TRBJ2-5	-	TGTGCCAGCAGCCGCAGGACAGGGTCTCAGGAGACCCAGTACTTC	CASSRRTGSQETQYF
TRBV7-6	-	TRBJ2-5	-	TGTGCCAGCAGCTTCAGCACGGGGGAGACCCAGTACTTC	CASSFSTGETQYF
TRBV30	TRBD2	TRBJ2-7	-	TGTGCCTGGAGTGGGAGACTAGCGGGAGAATTCTACGAGCAGTACTTC	CAWSGRLAGEFYEQYF
TRBV5-1	-	TRBJ2-1	-	TGCGCCAGCAGCTTGGACGGGACAAATGAGCAGTTCTTC	CASSLDGTNEQFF
TRBV11-2	-	TRBJ2-4	-	TGTGCCAGCAGCTCCGGGGCATTACTAGCCAAAAACATTCAGTACTTC	CASSSGALLAKNIQYF
TRBV10-3	TRBD1	TRBJ1-5	-	TGTGCCATCAATACAGGGGGCGGCAATCAGCCCCAGCATTTT	CAINTGGGNQPQHF
TRBV30	-	TRBJ1-6	-	TGTGCCTGGACCGGACAGTCGGATTCACCCCTCCACTTT	CAWTGQSDSPLHF
TRBV5-1	-	TRBJ1-3	-	TGCGCCAGCAGCTCGCTCACTGGAAACACCATATATTTT	CASSSLTGNTIYF
TRBV9	-	TRBJ2-3	-	TGTGCCAGCAGCGTAGACTCACTTGGCACAGATACGCAGTATTTT	CASSVDSLGTDTQYF
TRBV2	-	TRBJ2-5	few	TGTGCCAGCAGTGAAGGGGGGACGAACCAAGAGACCCAGTACTTC	CASSEGGTNQETQYF
TRBV5-4	-	TRBJ1-1	few	TGTGCCAGCAGCTTCGTTGAGGGCCCGGGCACTGAAGCTTTCTTT	CASSFVEGPGTEAFF
TRBV19	-	TRBJ1-6	-	TGTGCCAGTAGTATCGGTTCTCGCCCTAAGGGGGGTTCACCCCTCCACTTT	CASSIGSRPKGGSPLHF
TRBV27	TRBD1	TRBJ2-1	-	TGTGCCAGCAGTTTATCGAACAGGGGTAATGAGCAGTTCTTC	CASSLSNRGNEQFF